The rows below give T cell receptor delta chains drawn from one sample of a study of gamma-delta chains in newborns, infants, children. TCRdb re-processed the reads using CATT. The sample includes some 11,000 delta-chain clones, 3% to 4% of them seen just once. The source material was blood. The receptors derive from a child who was a newborn, infant or young child, either healthy, febrile or measles-vaccinated (not recorded which). CDR3s include the opening cysteine and the closing phenylalanine or tryptophan. Each record gives: clone size, J gene, V gene, D gene, CDR3 DNA, CDR3 protein. D genes are given only for firm matches. Part of the rows lack a size; the others show once, few, many or a class for expanded clones.

>-|TRDJ1|TRDV1|TRDD3
TGTGCTCTTGGGCCAACATCCACGTTTAGCTGGGGGACGTACACCGATAAACTCATCTTT
CALGPTSTFSWGTYTDKLIF
>few|TRDJ1|TRDV1|TRDD3
TGTGCTCTTGGGGAACTTCCGCCGTACTGGGGGATGTACACCGATAAACTCATCTTT
CALGELPPYWGMYTDKLIF
>-|TRDJ2|TRDV1|-
TGTGCTCTTGGGGAAGTAAGTAATGAATCCTACGTTCGAGATGGGGATACAGCACAACTCTTCTTT
CALGEVSNESYVRDGDTAQLFF
>-|TRDJ1|TRDV2|TRDD3
TGTGCCTTCCAGGGTCTACCTGTACTGGGGGATACCGTGTACACCGATAAACTCATCTTT
CAFQGLPVLGDTVYTDKLIF
>few|TRDJ3|TRDV2|TRDD3
TGTGCCTGTGACACCTTACTGGGGGGCAGCTCCTGGGACACCCGACAGATGTTTTTC
CACDTLLGGSSWDTRQMFF
>few|TRDJ1|TRDV1|-
TGTGCTCTTGGGGAACTTTTTTCTCGTGGGGGGTCAACCTCCGATAAACTCATCTTT
CALGELFSRGGSTSDKLIF
>-|TRDJ1|TRDV1|-
TGTGCTCTTGGGGAACAGGTAGGACTGGGCTTCCCAAAACTCATCTTT
CALGEQVGLGFPKLIF
>few|TRDJ1|TRDV1|TRDD3
TGTGCCCTTGGGGTTCTCCAGGGCCTACTTTACTGGGGCCGGGCCGATAAACTCATCTTT
CALGVLQGLLYWGRADKLIF
>-|TRDJ1|TRDV1|-
TGTGCTCTTGGGGAGCTGAATTCCCCACCGTACACCGATAAACTCATCTTT
CALGELNSPPYTDKLIF
>few|TRDJ1|TRDV1|TRDD3
TGTGCTCTTGGGGAATTGCACGCCGCTGGGGGCCACGATAAACTCATCTTT
CALGELHAAGGHDKLIF
>medium-sized|TRDJ3|TRDV2|TRDD3
TGTGCCTGTGACACCGCTGGGGGGCCTAGCTCCTGGGACACCCGACAGATGTTTTTC
CACDTAGGPSSWDTRQMFF
>few|TRDJ1|TRDV1|-
TGTGCTCTTGGGGAAGGAGGTCCCTCGGGCGAAAGGGGGAATACCCGGTACACCGATAAACTCATCTTT
CALGEGGPSGERGNTRYTDKLIF
>few|TRDJ1|TRDV2|TRDD3
TGTGCCTGTGACACCGATGGTACTGGGGGATACTTCGGTGGAGGGAGCACCGATAAACTCATCTTT
CACDTDGTGGYFGGGSTDKLIF
>-|TRDJ1|TRDV1|TRDD3
TGTGCTCTTGGTAACTTCGCTATTTCTACCTACTGGGGGCCAAGTAAACTCATCTTT
CALGNFAISTYWGPSKLIF
>-|TRDJ1|TRDV1|-
TGTGCTCTTGGGGAACCATCGCTCACTGAGGGATTAGTTCACACCGATAAACTCATCTTT
CALGEPSLTEGLVHTDKLIF
>few|TRDJ1|TRDV1|-
TGTGCTCTTGGGGGTTCCTACTCGCTGGGGGTTTACACCGATAAACTCATCTTT
CALGGSYSLGVYTDKLIF
>few|TRDJ3|TRDV2|-
TGTGCCTGTGACGCTCCTCCGGTAGCAGCGATAAAGACCTGGGACACCCGACAGATGTTTTTC
CACDAPPVAAIKTWDTRQMFF
>medium-sized|TRDJ3|TRDV2|TRDD3
TGTGCCTGTGACCGTACTGGGGGCCCCAGCTCCTGGGACACCCGACAGATGTTTTTC
CACDRTGGPSSWDTRQMFF
>few|TRDJ1|TRDV1|TRDD3
TGTGCTCTTGGGGCCCATCTACCCCCTAATCTGCTGGGGGCTTCCGATAAACTCATCTTT
CALGAHLPPNLLGASDKLIF
>medium-sized|TRDJ1|TRDV2|-
TGTGCCTGTGACACCGTGGGACTTAACACCGATAAACTCATCTTT
CACDTVGLNTDKLIF
>few|TRDJ1|TRDV1|TRDD3
TGTGCTCTTCTACTGGGGGATCCGGGTTGCACCGATAAACTCATCTTT
CALLLGDPGCTDKLIF
>-|TRDJ1|TRDV1|TRDD3
TGTGCTCTTGGGGATTGCCCGATTCTGTGTGGTGGGGGATACTACACCGATAAACTCATCTTT
CALGDCPILCGGGYYTDKLIF
>-|TRDJ1|TRDV1|-
TGTGCTCTTGACAAGGGGGGTTCATACACCGATAAACTCATCTTT
CALDKGGSYTDKLIF
>few|TRDJ1|TRDV1|TRDD3
TGTGCTCTCTGCCTCCCGCGCAGGTGGGGGATCTGGAGCGATAAACTCATCTTT
CALCLPRRWGIWSDKLIF
>few|TRDJ2|TRDV1|TRDD3
TGTGCTCTTGGGGAATTAACCTTCCAGCAGTACTGGGGGATGGAACTAACCGAAGCTGCACAACTCTTCTTT
CALGELTFQQYWGMELTEAAQLFF
>few|TRDJ1|TRDV1|-
TGTGCTCTTGGGGAACTTATCCCCGTTTACACCGATAAACTCATCTTT
CALGELIPVYTDKLIF
>-|TRDJ1|TRDV1|TRDD3
TGTGCTCTTGGGGAGTTCCTTGTACTGGGGGCCCCAGGGCTGTACACCGATAAACTCATCTTT
CALGEFLVLGAPGLYTDKLIF
>few|TRDJ1|TRDV1|-
TGTGCTCTTGGGGAACTCGGTCCTCGCCTTGCCCTCATCTTT
CALGELGPRLALIF
>few|TRDJ1|TRDV2|TRDD3
TGTGCCTGTGACACAGCTGGGGGATACTTGGATAAACTCATCTTT
CACDTAGGYLDKLIF
>few|TRDJ3|TRDV2|-
TGTGCCTGTGACACCGCCGAATACACGTTCTCCTGGGACACCCGACGGATGTTTTTC
CACDTAEYTFSWDTRRMFF
>-|TRDJ3|TRDV1|-
TGTGCTCTTGGGGAACTCGGGGCTAACTTGAGCTCCTGGGACACCCGACAGATGTTTTTC
CALGELGANLSSWDTRQMFF
>few|TRDJ1|TRDV3|-
TGTGCCTACTCTAGTGCCGCTTGGGATGTTGTGAAACTCATCTTT
CAYSSAAWDVVKLIF
>medium-sized|TRDJ3|TRDV2|TRDD3
TGTGCCTGTGACACCGTGGGGGATACGGACACCCGACAGATGTTTTTC
CACDTVGDTDTRQMFF
>few|TRDJ1|TRDV1|-
TGTGCTCTTGGGGAAGTTTATCCCTACACCCCTGGGGATGAAGGACTCATCTTT
CALGEVYPYTPGDEGLIF
>medium-sized|TRDJ1|TRDV1|TRDD3
TGTGCTCTTGGGGAACGCGATGGGGGATACGCGTACACCGATAAACTCATCTTT
CALGERDGGYAYTDKLIF
>-|TRDJ1|TRDV1|-
TGTGCTCTTGGGGACGCATTGGGGGGGGACGGCGATAAACTCATCTTT
CALGDALGGDGDKLIF
>few|TRDJ1|TRDV1|-
TGTGCTCTTGGGAAACCCCCAAGCTTCCCATCGGAGGCGAAACTCATCTTT
CALGKPPSFPSEAKLIF
>few|TRDJ1|TRDV1|-
TGTGCTCTTGGGGAACCCCTTTTTTCCTACTCCTGGGGCCCGTCGTACACCGATAAACTCATCTTT
CALGEPLFSYSWGPSYTDKLIF
>medium-sized|TRDJ1|TRDV2|-
TGTGCCTGTGACACCGTGGCTCTACGTGATGGGGGGTACACCGATAAACTCATCTTT
CACDTVALRDGGYTDKLIF
>-|TRDJ1|TRDV3|-
TGTGCCTTTAGGATAAGGTACCCTGGGCTGGGAAACACCGATAAACTCATCTTC
CAFRIRYPGLGNTDKLIF
>-|TRDJ1|TRDV3|-
TGTGCCCCCACGGCCTTCCTAGACTGGGGGCGAAGTAAACTCATCTTT
CAPTAFLDWGRSKLIF
>-|TRDJ1|TRDV1|-
TGTGCTCTTGGGCCCACTCGGAATTCCTACGGAGATCTGGGGGTCTTGTTAACCGATAAACTCATCTTT
CALGPTRNSYGDLGVLLTDKLIF
>-|TRDJ1|TRDV1|-
TGTGCTCTTGGGGATACTAGGTACTGGGTCACCGATAAACTCATCTTT
CALGDTRYWVTDKLIF
>-|TRDJ1|TRAV29/DV5|TRDD3
TGTGCAGCAAGCGAGAACTATCGGGGATACGAGTACACCGATAAACTCATCTTC
CAASENYRGYEYTDKLIF
>medium-sized|TRDJ1|TRDV1|-
TGTGCTCTTGGGGAGCGAAGGCCTTCCGCGGACTGGGGATCCCACACCGATAAACTCATCTTT
CALGERRPSADWGSHTDKLIF
>few|TRDJ1|TRDV1|-
TGTGCTCTTGGGGTTGTTTTTAGGATTCCTGCTACCTACTGGTACCGTTGCACCGATAAACTCATCTTT
CALGVVFRIPATYWYRCTDKLIF
>few|TRDJ3|TRDV2|TRDD3
TGTGCCTGTGACTTTACTGGGGGCCGAGCTACCTGGGACACCCGACAGATGTTTTTC
CACDFTGGRATWDTRQMFF
>-|TRDJ3|TRDV2|-
TGTGCCTGTGACACCATGAGCTCCTGGGACACCCGACAGATGTTTTTC
CACDTMSSWDTRQMFF
>few|TRDJ1|TRDV1|-
TGTGCTCTTGGGGAAGGACAGTTGAGGGATAAACTCATCTTT
CALGEGQLRDKLIF
>few|TRDJ1|TRDV1|TRDD3
TGTGCTCTTGGGACCCGTCACATCTACTGGGGGACCTACACCGATAAACTCATCTTT
CALGTRHIYWGTYTDKLIF
>-|TRDJ3|TRDV2|TRDD3
TGTGCCTGTGACACCGTCTCTGACACTGGGGGACTAGAGGCCTGGGACACCCGACAGATGTTTTTC
CACDTVSDTGGLEAWDTRQMFF
>few|TRDJ2|TRDV2|TRDD3
TGTGCCTGTGACAAAATGGGGGATACAGCACAACTCTTCTTT
CACDKMGDTAQLFF
>-|TRDJ1|TRDV1|-
TGTGCTCTTGGGGAATCTCCGCTCCACGAGCTGGGAGGATACCGGGAACTCATCTTT
CALGESPLHELGGYRELIF
>few|TRDJ1|TRDV1|-
TGTGCTCTTGGGGAGGTTTCCTACCGAGACTGGGGACCCCCCGGGTTGACCGATAAGCTCATCTTT
CALGEVSYRDWGPPGLTDKLIF
>medium-sized|TRDJ2|TRAV29/DV5|TRDD3
TGTGCAGCAAGCGCGGTTCTCCCACGAAACTTGGGGGATACTGCTGCTTTGACAGCACAACTCTTCTTT
CAASAVLPRNLGDTAALTAQLFF
>-|TRDJ1|TRDV1|TRDD3
TGTGCTCTTGGGGAAAGGGTGATCCCACCCCACTGGGGGAGCAAACTCATCTTT
CALGERVIPPHWGSKLIF
>few|TRDJ1|TRDV1|-
TGTGCTCTTGGGGATCGATCCGAGAGAACTTGCCCGGGGATCTCGAGATGCGATAAACTCATCTTT
CALGDRSERTCPGISRCDKLIF
>few|TRDJ1|TRDV1|TRDD3
TGTGCTCTTGGTCCCAGAGGAAACTGGGGGATACGGGTTCCTTGGGAACCCGGGAGGTACACCGATAAACCCATCTTT
CALGPRGNWGIRVPWEPGRYTDKPIF
>few|TRDJ1|TRDV1|-
TGTGCTCTTGGGGAGCTATGTGGGGGTAAGGGTGAACTCATCTTT
CALGELCGGKGELIF
>-|TRDJ1|TRDV2|TRDD3
TGTGCCTGTGACACCGTATTTCGGGGGATACGCGTCGATTTGAACAGCACCGATAAACTCATCTTT
CACDTVFRGIRVDLNSTDKLIF